The text below deals with one T cell receptor (beta chain). The data derive from a study of blood T cell repertoires in COVID-19. TCRdb keeps only in-frame clones here, not all; method: immunoSEQ multiplex PCR. The repertoire holds hundreds of thousands of clones, 89% seen once, with over 9% in the top ten. CDR1 GTSNPN and CDR2 SVGIG come from the germline V gene (reference sequence). The CDR3 loop spans 15 amino acids. After removal of 4 bases from V and 5 bases from J, the junction contained 8 bases not matched to a gene. This receptor was taken from a woman aged 40 to 50 who had recovered from COVID-19. Sequenced input: PBMCs or T cells enriched from blood (not recorded which). The rearrangement links TRBV30 to TRBJ2-5, with 12 bases fitting TRBD1. CDR3 nucleotide sequence: TGTGCCTGGATGGGGGGACAGGGGGCGCGGGAGACCCAGTACTTC. Protein: CAWMGGQGARETQYF.